Each of the 3 T cell receptor beta chains below was sequenced from the same sample in a study of cytotoxic CD8 clonotypes in ibrutinib-treated CLL. Clones were sequenced by immunoSEQ multiplex PCR, and TCRdb holds only the in-frame ones, with some missing. Of more than 9,000 clones in the sample, approximately 59% were seen once. Sequencing was performed on PBMCs, taken before ibrutinib treatment. Source of these receptors: a human donor with chronic lymphocytic leukemia.

V and J are TRBV7-6 and TRBJ2-1; 7 positions agree with TRBD1. CDR3 length: 18 residues. V was clipped by 5 bases and J by 6 bases; unmatched bases: 19. Per the germline V gene, CDR1 is SGHVS and CDR2 is FNYEAQ. CDR3 nucleotides: TGTGCCAGCAGCCCACAGACCTCATGGATCAGGGGGAGCAATGAGCAGTTCTTC. The encoded protein is CASSPQTSWIRGSNEQFF. Filled out from reference TRBV7-6 and TRBJ2-1, the complete variable domain reads GAGVSQSPRYKVTKRGQDVALRCDPISGHVSLYWYRQALGQGPEFLTYFNYEAQQDKSGLPNDRFSAERPEGSISTLTIQRTEQRDSAMYRCASSPQTSWIRGSNEQFFGPGTRLTVL.

This clone was detected only once. The chain couples TRBV9 to TRBJ2-5; D is possibly TRBD1 or TRBD2 (7 bases each). In germline, CDR1 is SGDLS, CDR2 YYNGEE. Trimming left V 6 bases short and J 4 bases short, with 16 bases between. The CDR3 loop spans 14 amino acids. CDR3 sequence: CASTYQGEGETQYF. DNA for the CDR3: TGTGCCAGCACCTATCAGGGGGAGGGAGAGACCCAGTACTTC.

This chain uses TRBV19 with TRBJ2-3; no clear D. V lost 4 bases to trimming and J lost 1 base, with 6 bases between them. CDR1 and CDR2 from the germline V gene are LNHDA and SQIVND (reference sequence). This CDR3 has 13 amino acids. The chain's CDR3 is CASSRVGTDTQYF. The CDR3 region has the DNA TGTGCCAGTAGTAGGGTAGGCACAGATACGCAGTATTTT.